This T cell receptor beta chain was obtained from a study of T cell repertoires in cytomegalovirus infection. On the study more broadly: Alongside well-studied HLA-B-restricted CMV epitopes, recently identified HLA-C-restricted CMV epitopes were also used.

On this clonotype: Antigen unknown.

V lost 4 bases to trimming and J lost 3 bases, with 10 bases between them. Germline V gene lookup returns CDR1 SQVTM and CDR2 ANQGSEA. This CDR3 contains 13 residues. Study-wide points: Ex vivo responses were dominated by HLA-C-restricted CMV-specific TCR beta clonotypes. Carriage of CMV together with the relevant HLA was identifiable through cumulative public TCR beta family frequency.

TCRdb re-analysed the reads in MiXCR, keeping a single row per CDR3 protein. The sample yields a few hundred thousand distinct CDR3 sequences, under 35% seen once. The clonotype was recovered from a human donor in good health (CMV status not recorded). Some clones in this sample may be carry-over from other donors' samples. The input for sequencing was cultured PBMCs, taken from culture after CMV antigen stimulation. The chain is built from TRBV29-1 and TRBJ2-1; D possibly corresponds to TRBD2 (6 bases). CDR3 protein: CSVVGGNYNEQFF. The DNA for the CDR3 is TGCAGCGTTGTCGGCGGGAACTACAATGAGCAGTTCTTC.